This section outlines one TCR beta chain sequence together with its context. Its antigen is undetermined. The data were obtained in a study of response to subunit inactivated influenza vaccine. Findings of the study overall: The authors offered the suggestion that each seasonal influenza vaccination recruits few new T cells.

TCRdb recomputed calls from the RT-PCR reads with MiXCR, one row per CDR3 protein. The data contain roughly 500,000 distinct CDR3 sequences, about 15% of them singletons. The CDR3 extends over 15 amino acids. Germline CDR1 SGHRS, CDR2 YFSETQ. Deletions cut 0 bases from V and 0 bases from J, with 7 bases between. Sequencing was performed on CD4+ T cells sorted from PBMCs, taken around 2 years after vaccination. The chain uses TRBV5-1 and TRBJ1-5; D ambiguous. This TCR was sampled from a man between 50 and 69 years old who received an inactivated influenza vaccine. The CDR3 bases are TGCGCCAGCAGCTTGGGCTCCCTTAGCAATCAGCCCCAGCATTTT. Residues: CASSLGSLSNQPQHF.